Sequencing of this T cell receptor (beta chain) was carried out in a study of vaccination and CD4 T cells after COVID-19. This clonotype has a handful of counts. Its antigen is unidentified. Described treatment: roughly 10-day PBMC culture with coronavirus spike peptide pools or control peptides (ViraFEST assay). The assay that was used to sequence DNA from cultured CD4+ T cells was the Oncomine TCR Beta short-read assay. Genomic DNA from cultured CD4+ T cells was extracted. Each CDR3 protein is one row after TCRdb ran MiXCR on the PCR reads. The top ten clones hold about a tenth of a sample with around 12,000 distinct CDR3 sequences, about 75% of them seen once. The CDR3 has 12 amino acids.

Sequencing input: CD4+ T cells from blood, cultured in vitro. The sequence derives from a human donor who had recovered from COVID-19. The chain employs TRBV21-1 and TRBJ1-2. TRBV21-1 is marked as a pseudogene. The CDR3 DNA sequence: TGTGCCAGCAGTATAGCTAACTATGGCTACACCTTC. Its translation: CASSIANYGYTF.